One TCR beta chain is described in this entry. This sample is part of a study of T cell responses to AZD1222 COVID-19 vaccine. Method: immunoSEQ multiplex PCR; TCRdb's copy keeps in-frame clones and lacks some. The table has 83,000 or so clones, roughly 90% seen once; the top ten hold about 7.1%. Per the germline V gene, CDR1 is MRHNA and CDR2 is SNTAGT. The length of the CDR3 is 15 residues. J gave up 4 bases and V 6 bases, and 9 bases lay outside the gene matches. This sequence joins TRBV6-4 and TRBJ1-2; 9 bases line up with TRBD1. The sequence derives from an adult who received the AZD1222 COVID-19 vaccine. The sample in question was peripheral blood, obtained 28 days after the second AZD1222 dose. The chain's CDR3 is CASSPGQGRAYGYTF. The CDR3 DNA reads TGTGCCAGCAGCCCGGGACAGGGAAGGGCCTATGGCTACACCTTC.